A selection of T cell receptor beta chains follows, all from one sample in a study of cytomegalovirus exposure and HLA in healthy donors. Repertoires were generated with immunoSEQ multiplex PCR, while TCRdb's copy carries only in-frame clones and drops some. Among 100,000 to 150,000 clones listed, 65% to 90% were seen once. Sample: PBMCs. All receptors come from a girl between 2 and 10 years old in good health and CMV-seronegative. Both conserved end residues are part of each CDR3. Fields, in order: D gene, V gene, clone size, J gene, CDR3 length, CDR3 DNA, CDR3 protein. The D gene is left open where the match is weak. For some rows the clone size is stated as once, few or many, or as a class when expanded; others skip it.

>TRBD2|TRBV19|NA|TRBJ2-7|14
TGTGCCAGTAGTCGGGAGGTCGGGGCCTACGAGCAGTACTTC
CASSREVGAYEQYF
>TRBD1|TRBV4-2|NA|TRBJ2-1|16
TGTGCCAGCAGCCAAGAAGAAGGACAGGGAGGCAATGAGCAGTTCTTC
CASSQEEGQGGNEQFF
>NA|TRBV9|NA|TRBJ2-1|15
TGTGCCAGCAGCGTAGATGGAGCCCGCTACAATGAGCAGTTCTTC
CASSVDGARYNEQFF
>TRBD2|TRBV28|NA|TRBJ2-5|18
TGTGCCAGCAGTTCACTACATCGGACTAGCAGCTACCAAGAGACCCAGTACTTC
CASSSLHRTSSYQETQYF
>TRBD1|TRBV7-8|NA|TRBJ1-5|16
TGTGCCAGCAGCTTAGAGCCGGGACAGGGCAATCAGCCCCAGCATTTT
CASSLEPGQGNQPQHF
>NA|TRBV4-2|NA|TRBJ1-1|15
TGTGCCAGCAGCCAAGATCCGAAAGCAGGTACTGAAGCTTTCTTT
CASSQDPKAGTEAFF
>NA|TRBV4-3|NA|TRBJ1-1|15
TGCGCCAGCAGCCAAGATTGGGCAAGAACGACTGAAGCTTTCTTT
CASSQDWARTTEAFF
>TRBD1|TRBV27|once|TRBJ1-6|15
TGTGCCAGCACAGTTTCGAACAGGGGGCTTTCACCCCTCCACTTT
CASTVSNRGLSPLHF
>TRBD2|TRBV2|NA|TRBJ2-3|14
TGTGCCAGCCAGATAGCGGGGGGACCAGATACGCAGTATTTT
CASQIAGGPDTQYF
>TRBD1|TRBV30|NA|TRBJ1-4|15
TGTGCCTGGACCAACTCCAGGGGGCCTAATGAAAAACTGTTTTTT
CAWTNSRGPNEKLFF
>TRBD1|TRBV6-6|NA|TRBJ2-1|15
TGTGCCAGCAGTTACTCGGGCAGGGGGCCGGATGAGCAGTTCTTC
CASSYSGRGPDEQFF
>TRBD1|TRBV11-2|NA|TRBJ2-1|17
TGTGCCAGCAGCCCGGGGACAGGTCTCACCGATTACAATGAGCAGTTCTTC
CASSPGTGLTDYNEQFF
>NA|TRBV5-6|few|TRBJ1-1|14
TGTGCCAGCAGCTTGCAGGGGCGGGACACTGAAGCTTTCTTT
CASSLQGRDTEAFF
>NA|TRBV5-1|NA|TRBJ1-4|14
TGCGCCAGCAGCTTTTATGGAGCTAATGAAAAACTGTTTTTT
CASSFYGANEKLFF
>NA|TRBV9|NA|TRBJ1-2|14
TGTGCCAGCAGCCAATGGGGCATAAACTATGGCTACACCTTC
CASSQWGINYGYTF
>NA|TRBV23-1|NA|TRBJ1-5|19
TGCGCCAGCAGTCAATTCCCCCCCGCCGGTGGGAGGGAGACTCAGCCCCAGCATTTT
CASSQFPPAGGRETQPQHF
>TRBD2|TRBV6-6|NA|TRBJ2-5|15
TGTGCCAGCAGTTTCTGGACTAGCGGGGAAGAGACCCAGTACTTC
CASSFWTSGEETQYF
>TRBD2|TRBV7-8|NA|TRBJ2-3|17
TGTGCCAGCAGCCTCCAACTAGCGGAATCTAGCACAGATACGCAGTATTTT
CASSLQLAESSTDTQYF
>NA|TRBV28|NA|TRBJ1-2|12
TGTGCCAGCAGGACACAGGGAAGCGGCTACACCTTC
CASRTQGSGYTF
>TRBD2|TRBV5-1|NA|TRBJ2-1|16
TGCGCCAGCAGCTCCTTAGCGGGGGGTTCCTACAATGAGCAGTTCTTC
CASSSLAGGSYNEQFF
>TRBD1|TRBV5-1|NA|TRBJ1-5|16
TGCGCCAGCAGCCCCGGACAGGGGGCGTTAGGTCAGCCCCAGCATTTT
CASSPGQGALGQPQHF
>TRBD1|TRBV7-2|NA|TRBJ2-3|15
TGTGCCAGCAGCTTAGAGGGGGCCTTCACAGATACGCAGTATTTT
CASSLEGAFTDTQYF
>TRBD1|TRBV30|NA|TRBJ1-2|13
TGTGCCCTCACAGGGGGCGGTTACTATGGCTACACCTTC
CALTGGGYYGYTF
>NA|TRBV30|NA|TRBJ2-1|11
TGTGCCTGGAGTTACAGCTATGAGCAGTTCTTC
CAWSYSYEQFF
>NA|TRBV2|NA|TRBJ2-7|15
TGTGCCAGCAGCGCACAGGGTTCGGCTCACTACGAGCAGTACTTC
CASSAQGSAHYEQYF
>NA|TRBV27|few|TRBJ1-2|16
TGTGCCAGCAGTTTATCCCAGGTGATAAGACCCTATGGCTACACCTTC
CASSLSQVIRPYGYTF
>NA|TRBV4-1|NA|TRBJ2-5|15
TGCGCCAGCAGCCAAGAGAATGGGCCCGCCGGGACCCAGTACTTC
CASSQENGPAGTQYF
>TRBD1|TRBV27|NA|TRBJ1-2|15
TGTGCCAGCCGTGGAGGGGACAGGGAGGTCTATGGCTACACCTTC
CASRGGDREVYGYTF
>NA|TRBV28|NA|TRBJ1-6|17
TGTGCCAGCAGTTATGCGGGGGGTTACTCCTATAATTCACCCCTCCACTTT
CASSYAGGYSYNSPLHF
>TRBD2|TRBV9|NA|TRBJ2-1|13
TGTGCCAGCAGCGATAGACTAGCCAATGAGCAGTTCTTC
CASSDRLANEQFF
>TRBD2|TRBV28|NA|TRBJ2-1|15
TGTGCCAGCCACTCGACCGGGAGGAGTTCCAATGAGCAGTTCTTC
CASHSTGRSSNEQFF
>NA|TRBV5-1|NA|TRBJ1-4|16
TGCGCCAGCAGCTTGGACGCAGGGCAGCCTTATGAAAAACTGTTTTTT
CASSLDAGQPYEKLFF
>NA|TRBV19|NA|TRBJ2-1|16
TGTGCCAGTAGTAACGTGCGGGGGCTCTCCTACAATGAGCAGTTCTTC
CASSNVRGLSYNEQFF
>TRBD2|TRBV5-5|NA|TRBJ2-1|15
TGTGCCAGCAGCTTAAGTAGCGGGAGGGCCGATGAGCAGTTCTTC
CASSLSSGRADEQFF
>TRBD2|TRBV10-3|NA|TRBJ2-1|20
TGTGCCATCAGTGAGTTACCGGGACTAGCGGGAGGCCCTGGCTACAATGAGCAGTTCTTC
CAISELPGLAGGPGYNEQFF
>NA|TRBV19|NA|TRBJ2-2|13
TGTGCCAGTAGTACTACGAGGTACGGGGAGCTGTTTTTT
CASSTTRYGELFF
>NA|TRBV18|NA|TRBJ1-4|13
TGTGCCAGCTCCTCGGGCAGGGCCGAAAAACTGTTTTTT
CASSSGRAEKLFF
>TRBD1|TRBV6-5|NA|TRBJ1-2|15
TGTGCCAGCAGTGCCGGGACAGGCGATTCCTATGGCTACACCTTC
CASSAGTGDSYGYTF
>NA|TRBV5-6|NA|TRBJ1-1|14
TGTGCCAGCAGCTTGATTCGCGGGGGTACTGAAGCTTTCTTT
CASSLIRGGTEAFF
>TRBD2|TRBV27|NA|TRBJ2-7|14
TGTGCCAGCAGTCGAGGACTAGCGGGAGACGAGCAGTACTTC
CASSRGLAGDEQYF
>TRBD2|TRBV5-1|NA|TRBJ2-3|16
TGCGCCAGCACCCCCTTTGCGGGACTAGCGGGGAATACGCAGTATTTT
CASTPFAGLAGNTQYF
>NA|TRBV29-1|NA|TRBJ1-1|16
TGCAGCGTTGAAGACCCTGGGGGAGGGGGGCGGACTGAAGCTTTCTTT
CSVEDPGGGGRTEAFF